The 10 T cell receptor beta chains below were found in one sample sequenced in a study of vaccination effects on CD4 cells after COVID-19. Antigen-specific CD4+ T cell clonotypes were called by their expansion after viral peptide-pool culture in ViraFEST. Cells that had been cultured for ten to eleven days were the source of isolated CD4+ T cells. Participants got two doses of BNT162b2 or mRNA-1273 vaccine. Their specific antigens are unknown. The repertoire was sequenced with immunoSEQ multiplex PCR; TCRdb's copy has only in-frame clones and lacks some. The sample lists roughly 14,000 clones, 72% seen once, with nearly 10% in the top ten. Sequencing used CD4+ T cells from PBMCs cultured with SARS-CoV-2 spike peptides, obtained after COVID-19 vaccination. Receptors were obtained from a human donor who received a COVID-19 vaccine.

This sequence joins TRBV3-1 (or the pseudogene TRBV3-2) and TRBJ2-3; no definite D call. This CDR3 region has 14 residues. V lost 1 base, J lost 0 bases, and 5 bases lay in between. Per germline, CDR1 LGHDT and CDR2 YNNKEL (reference sequence). The CDR3 reads CASSQGESTDTQYF. CDR3 sequence (DNA): TGTGCCAGCAGCCAAGGAGAGAGCACAGATACGCAGTATTTT.

This chain connects TRBV7-9 to TRBJ2-1, with 10 bases that match TRBD2. Germline V gene lookup returns CDR1 SEHNR and CDR2 FQNEAQ (reference sequence). V shed 2 bases and J 2 bases; nucleotides not matched to a gene: 9. The CDR3 is 18 residues long. CDR3: CASSLRASGGPTYNEQFF. For the CDR3, the DNA is TGTGCCAGCAGCTTACGGGCTAGCGGGGGCCCTACCTACAATGAGCAGTTCTTC.

Within the sample, this clone is medium-sized. This chain uses TRBV12-3 or TRBV12-4 with TRBJ1-3, with TRBD1 matching 9 bases. Trimming at V came to 10 bases and at J to 4 bases, leaving 5 bases not matched to a gene. CDR3 length: 13 amino acids. CDR3 sequence: CAINRGPGNTIYF. The CDR3 DNA follows: TGTGCCATCAACAGGGGGCCCGGAAACACCATATATTTT.

This clone was counted a few times. The V and J genes are TRBV4-3 and TRBJ1-4, with a tentative D call TRBD1 (5 bases). The CDR3 is made up of 13 amino acids. Germline CDR1 and CDR2: LGHNA and YSLEER. Trimming stripped 3 bases from V and 5 bases from J, with 7 bases between. CDR3 DNA: TGCGCCAGCAGCCAGCGGGGGAATGAAAAACTGTTTTTT. This translates into CASSQRGNEKLFF.

Points on this clone: Its ends do not fully match the called genes, so a read error is possible. The J gene is TRBJ1-5, the V gene TRBV2; no reliable D call. Germline loops: CDR1 SNHLY, CDR2 FYNNEI. This CDR3 comprises 13 residues. The CDR3 DNA is TGTGCCAGCAGCGAAGAAGGGCGTCAGCCCCAGCATTTT. This translates into CASSEEGRQPQHF.

V and J are TRBV19 and TRBJ2-3; a possible D gene is TRBD2 (6 bases). Per the germline V gene, CDR1 is LNHDA and CDR2 is SQIVND (reference sequence). V lost 3 bases and J 6 bases, leaving 7 bases between the germline ends. The CDR3 is 12 amino acids. DNA of the CDR3: TGTGCCAGTAGTATCCGGGGGGATACGCAGTATTTT. Its translation: CASSIRGDTQYF.

V and J are TRBV19 and TRBJ1-2; D remains unclear. V was shortened by 3 bases and J by 2 bases, with 7 bases between the two germline ends. Germline V gives CDR1 LNHDA, CDR2 SQIVND (reference sequence). The CDR3 sequence is 13 residues long. The CDR3 DNA sequence: TGTGCCAGTAGTATCCCTGAGAACTATGGCTACACCTTC. Translation gives CASSIPENYGYTF.

The chain has TRBV12-3 or TRBV12-4 and TRBJ2-5; TRBD2 matches 7 bases. CDR3 length equals 12 residues. J lost 9 bases, V lost 7 bases, and 8 bases had no gene match. CDR3 bases: TGTGCCAGCACCTTGGGCGCGGGGGCCCAGTACTTC. Encoded protein: CASTLGAGAQYF.

The rearrangement uses TRBV19 and TRBJ2-7, with 11 bases lining up with TRBD1. CDR3 length: 12 amino acids. From germline, CDR1 is LNHDA and CDR2 SQIVND (reference sequence). V shed 9 bases, J shed 6 bases, and the junction held 4 bases outside the gene matches. The CDR3 region has the DNA TGTGCCAGCGGACAGGGGGCAACCGAGCAGTACTTC. Amino acid sequence: CASGQGATEQYF.

The J gene is TRBJ1-5, the V gene TRBV12-3 or TRBV12-4; D remains ambiguous. With 5 bases removed from V and 13 bases from J, the gap between germline ends came to 12 bases. This CDR3 comprises 11 residues. The CDR3 DNA follows: TGTGCCAGCAGTCCTGGGGAGATTCAGCATTTT. This sequence encodes CASSPGEIQHF.